A single sample is the source of the 11 T cell receptor beta chains below, sequenced in a study of early T cells in non-severe SARS-CoV-2 infection (dated by TCRdb to about 2021). The library was produced with 5' RACE. Sequencing was carried out with a NextSeq 500. Through fastp at Q25 and MiXCR, TCRdb rebuilt clones from the public reads, retaining in-frame beta chains. Identical CDR3 protein sequences are pooled into one entry, listed with their most common genes and DNA. Present in this sample are tens of thousands of distinct CDR3 sequences, about 10% of which were seen just once. The ten biggest clones cover about 5% of the sample. The specimen sequenced was whole blood. The receptors were gathered from an adult who was a healthcare worker with PCR-confirmed SARS-CoV-2 infection or an uninfected control (not recorded which).

This clonotype came up a few times. V is TRBV6-2 or TRBV6-3 and J is TRBJ2-7; 13 nucleotides match TRBD2. The CDR3 runs 15 residues. Germline CDR1 is MNHEY and CDR2 is SVGEGT. V dropped 6 bases and J dropped 5; count of bases not matched to a gene: 7. The CDR3 DNA sequence: TGTGCCAGCAGACTAGGACTAGCGGGAGCCCACGAGCAGTACTTC. Its translation is CASRLGLAGAHEQYF.

This chain joins TRBV25-1 and TRBJ2-3, with TRBD2 identical over 8 bases. V shed 8 bases, J shed 2 bases, and the junction held 6 bases outside the gene matches. Germline V gene data show CDR1 as MGHDK and CDR2 as SYGVNS. This CDR3 contains 14 residues. CDR3 residues: CASGLAGSTDTQYF. DNA for the CDR3: TGTGCCAGCGGGTTAGCGGGATCCACAGATACGCAGTATTTT.

Many counts were recorded for this clonotype. The rearrangement joins TRBV19 to TRBJ1-1; D is possibly TRBD1 (5 bases). V shed 6 bases and J shed 4 bases, with 15 bases lying between them. This CDR3 contains 14 residues. In germline, CDR1 is LNHDA, CDR2 SQIVND (reference sequence). The chain's CDR3 is CASSKKTQGTEAFF. CDR3 bases: TGTGCCAGTAGCAAAAAAACGCAGGGCACTGAAGCTTTCTTT. The full variable domain, with the rest looked up from reference TRBV19 and TRBJ1-1, is DGGITQSPKYLFRKEGQNVTLSCEQNLNHDAMYWYRQDPGQGLRLIYYSQIVNDFQKGDIAEGYSVSREKKESFPLTVTSAQKNPTAFYLCASSKKTQGTEAFFGQGTRLTVV.

Of note for this clonotype: A much larger clone differs from this one at a single base, so this may be a read error. The J gene is TRBJ1-5, the V gene TRBV7-2, with D hard to call. The germline gives CDR1 SGHTA, CDR2 FQGNSA. The CDR3 has 15 amino acids. As DNA, the CDR3 is TGTGCCAACAGCTTAGATCTGTCCAGCTATCAGCCCCAGCATTTT. Amino acids: CANSLDLSSYQPQHF.

This clonotype was seen a single time. For the CDR3, the DNA is TGCGCCAGCAGTGAAGTGAGGGGCACCGGGGAGCTGTTTTTT. This sequence encodes CASSEVRGTGELFF. The rearrangement joins TRBV10-2 to TRBJ2-2, with D perhaps assigned TRBD1 or TRBD2 (5 bases each). This CDR3 comprises 14 residues. Germline V gene data show CDR1 as WSHSY and CDR2 as SAAADI. Deletions cut 3 bases from V and 4 bases from J, with 9 bases between.

This clonotype was seen at least ten times. This chain joins TRBV7-6 and TRBJ2-2; 13 nucleotides agree with TRBD2. The CDR3 covers 17 residues. With 1 base clipped from V and 5 bases from J, the junction kept 4 bases outside the gene matches. Germline CDR1 and CDR2: SGHVS and FNYEAQ. CDR3: CASSLDRLAGGTGELFF. DNA of the CDR3: TGTGCCAGCAGCTTAGATCGACTAGCGGGGGGAACCGGGGAGCTGTTTTTT.

This clonotype occurred many times. The gene calls are TRBV4-1 and TRBJ1-1; D call uncertain. With 1 base removed from V and 5 bases from J, the gap between germline ends came to 14 bases. Per germline, CDR1 MGHRA and CDR2 YSYEKL. The CDR3 totals 15 residues. CDR3 loop: CASSQVSAPRTEAFF. CDR3 sequence (DNA): TGCGCCAGCAGCCAAGTAAGTGCTCCACGGACTGAAGCTTTCTTT.

This clonotype was observed many times. The chain recombines TRBV11-3 with TRBJ1-1; the D gene is possibly TRBD1 (5 bases). Germline V gene data show CDR1 as SGHNT and CDR2 as YENEEA. This CDR3 comprises 13 residues. Trimming took off 5 bases at V and 7 bases at J, with 14 bases between the two ends. CDR3 bases: TGTGCCAGCAGCGCGACGAGGCAGGGTGAAGCTTTCTTT. Translation: CASSATRQGEAFF.

V usage is TRBV19 and J usage is TRBJ1-5; possible D gene TRBD1, 5 bases. The V gene lost 4 bases and the J gene lost 13 bases, with 17 bases spanning the gap. The CDR3 loop spans 13 amino acids. The germline V gene encodes CDR1 LNHDA and CDR2 SQIVND (reference sequence). CDR3: CASSRTRADLQHF. CDR3 nucleotide sequence: TGTGCCAGTAGTAGGACACGGGCGGACCTTCAGCATTTT.

This clonotype was picked up a small number of times. The chain recombines TRBV4-3 with TRBJ1-1; D perhaps matches TRBD1 (6 bases). With 1 base removed from V and 3 bases from J, the gap between germline ends came to 18 bases. CDR3 length: 17 residues. Germline values: CDR1 LGHNA, CDR2 YSLEER. The CDR3 DNA sequence: TGCGCCAGCAGCCAAGGGGTCGGGGGGCAAGTCGACACTGAAGCTTTCTTT. Its protein product is CASSQGVGGQVDTEAFF.

The chain has TRBV29-1 and TRBJ2-1; 8 bases are shared with TRBD2. Germline lookup yields CDR1 SQVTM and CDR2 ANQGSEA. J was trimmed by 7 bases and V by 1 base; bases with no gene match: 6. There are 14 residues in the CDR3. The CDR3: CSVEGRTSRNEQFF. CDR3 DNA sequence: TGCAGCGTTGAAGGCAGGACTAGCAGGAATGAGCAGTTCTTC.